Listed below are T cell receptor beta chains from one sample, sequenced in a study of spatial heterogeneity in lung cancer. TCRdb analysed the 5' RACE reads with MiXCR anew, one entry per CDR3 protein. The sample contains roughly 4,500 distinct CDR3 sequences, about a fifth of which appear only once. The sample here was normal lung tissue next to the tumor, taken at surgery. These receptor sequences come from a female donor with early-stage non-small cell lung cancer. The CDR3 runs from the conserved cysteine through the conserved F or W. The D gene is left open where the match is weak. Rows may omit the clone size; those that give it use once, few, many or a size class.

abundance | j_gene | d_gene | v_gene | CDR3nt | CDR3aa
. | TRBJ1-2 | . | TRBV28 | TGTGCCAGCAGTTTGGCGGACTATGGCTACACCTTC | CASSLADYGYTF
few | TRBJ2-3 | . | TRBV27 | TGTGCCAGCAGTTTATCCCGCCCAGATACGCAGTATTTT | CASSLSRPDTQYF
medium-sized | TRBJ2-5 | TRBD2 | TRBV4-3 | TGCGCCAGCAGCCAAGATCGGAGCGGGGGCCAAGAGACCCAGTACTTC | CASSQDRSGGQETQYF
medium-sized | TRBJ2-7 | TRBD2 | TRBV7-3 | TGTGCCAGCAGCACCGGGACTAGCGGGAGCAAGTACGAGCAGTACTTC | CASSTGTSGSKYEQYF
. | TRBJ2-7 | TRBD1 | TRBV27 | TGTGCCAGCAGTTTATTGCCCACAGGGGACGAGCAGTACTTC | CASSLLPTGDEQYF
medium-sized | TRBJ1-1 | . | TRBV29-1 | TGCAGCGTTGAAGTAAAGGCTAACACTGAAGCTTTCTTT | CSVEVKANTEAFF
medium-sized | TRBJ2-5 | . | TRBV7-2 | TGTGCCAGCAGCTTAGGGGTCCAAGAGACCCAGTACTTC | CASSLGVQETQYF
large | TRBJ2-1 | TRBD2 | TRBV20-1 | TGCAGTGCAATAACGGGGGGGCGATTGTACAATGAGCAGTTCTTC | CSAITGGRLYNEQFF
medium-sized | TRBJ2-2 | TRBD1 | TRBV7-9 | TGTGCCAGCAGCCTACTGACAGGGGGCCTGAACACCGGGGAGCTGTTTTTT | CASSLLTGGLNTGELFF
medium-sized | TRBJ2-7 | TRBD1 | TRBV7-3 | TGTGCCAGCAGCCCGGGACAGAGCTCCTACGAGCAGTACTTC | CASSPGQSSYEQYF
. | TRBJ1-6 | TRBD1 | TRBV5-1 | TGCGCCAGCAGCCCTAACAGGGGCCGCTCACCCCTCCACTTT | CASSPNRGRSPLHF
. | TRBJ2-5 | TRBD1 | TRBV20-1 | TGCAGTGCTTTCGACAGGGAACAAGAGACCCAGTACTTC | CSAFDREQETQYF
few | TRBJ1-4 | . | TRBV6-1 | TGTGCCAGCAGTGGCGGGCAGCCAAATGAAAAACTGTTTTTT | CASSGGQPNEKLFF
many | TRBJ2-3 | TRBD2 | TRBV20-1 | TGCAGTGCCTTGGGGGGGAGGGCCGGCACAGATACGCAGTATTTT | CSALGGRAGTDTQYF
medium-sized | TRBJ1-1 | TRBD1 | TRBV7-9 | TGTGCCAGCAGCCTAGATGGGACAGGGGCCTTTAACACTGAAGCTTTCTTT | CASSLDGTGAFNTEAFF
few | TRBJ1-1 | . | TRBV7-9 | TGTGCCAGCAGCTTAGGGCGGGCGAGCTTGGGGGAAGCTTTCTTT | CASSLGRASLGEAFF
. | TRBJ1-4 | . | TRBV12-3/TRBV12-4 | TGTGCCAGCAGTTTTCAGGGGCGGAATGAAAAACTGTTTTTT | CASSFQGRNEKLFF
medium-sized | TRBJ1-2 | . | TRBV2 | TGTGCCAGCATCTCGGGGGGCGCAGGTGGCTACACCTTC | CASISGGAGGYTF
. | TRBJ2-2 | TRBD1 | TRBV20-1 | TGCAGTGCTAGAAGGGACAGGACGAACACCGGGGAGCTGTTTTTT | CSARRDRTNTGELFF
. | TRBJ2-2 | . | TRBV24-1 | TGTGCCACCAGTGTAACGAACACCGGGGAGCTGTTTTTT | CATSVTNTGELFF
medium-sized | TRBJ1-1 | . | TRBV12-3/TRBV12-4 | TGTGCCAGCAGTTTGGGGGCTGAAGCTTTCTTT | CASSLGAEAFF
many | TRBJ1-1 | TRBD1 | TRBV4-1 | TGCGCCAGCAGCCAAGATGAGGGACAGGCAACTGAAGCTTTCTTT | CASSQDEGQATEAFF
many | TRBJ2-7 | TRBD1 | TRBV28 | TGTGCCAGCACCATTTCAGACAGGGGGCCCTACGAGCAGTACTTC | CASTISDRGPYEQYF
medium-sized | TRBJ1-5 | TRBD1 | TRBV7-2 | TGTGCCAGCAGCTCACAGGGGTATAGCAATCAGCCCCAGCATTTT | CASSSQGYSNQPQHF
large | TRBJ2-4 | . | TRBV2 | TGTGCCAGCAGAGAGGCAAACATTCAGTACTTC | CASREANIQYF
medium-sized | TRBJ2-1 | . | TRBV28 | TGTGCCAGCAGTGGCCCCTGGGGGGCGGGAAACAATGAGCAGTTCTTC | CASSGPWGAGNNEQFF